These T cell receptor beta chains were read from a single sample in a study of response to subunit inactivated influenza vaccine. TCRdb passed the RT-PCR reads through MiXCR, listing each CDR3 protein once. The sample consists of 150,000 or so distinct CDR3 sequences, roughly 11% of them appearing once. This specimen was non-naive T cells sorted from PBMCs, taken roughly 6 weeks after vaccination. Receptor source: a man aged 50 or older who received an inactivated influenza vaccine. Each CDR3 is given with its conserved first and last residue. The size field is filled for only some rows; it gives once, few, many or a size class.

clone_size v_call cdr3_aa
. TRBV19 CASSRQPGPKTGELFF
few TRBV4-3 CASSPDKYNEQFF
few TRBV20-1 CSARPRNTGELFF
many TRBV7-9 CASSRRGRYYGYTF
many TRBV20-1 CSARDLHGTGGTYEQYF
few TRBV5-1 CASNPGQGLSYEQYF
. TRBV18 CASSPLGETQYF
few TRBV5-5 CASSLDGGEGYGYTF
. TRBV5-1 CASSLPISTEGVETQYF
medium-sized TRBV5-1 CASSLGQSTDTQYF
. TRBV27 CASSITLAGGLETQYF
many TRBV3-1 CASSHPAGAFSPLHF
few TRBV5-1 CASSLDGRLTDTQYF
few TRBV20-1 CSARALAGSLPHEQYF
few TRBV6-1 CASSEAPSGTTDTQYF
many TRBV7-2 CASTFLGPQETQYF
few TRBV7-9 CASSLAPGQGSSYEQYF
. TRBV20-1 CSARQGITEAFF
few TRBV7-9 CASSPANYEQYF
few TRBV20-1 CSARASGGGSSEAFF
many TRBV7-2 CASSRRQGTTEQFF
. TRBV7-3 CASSLTPGQGESLTF
. TRBV12-3/TRBV12-4 CASSLSAGGTEQYF
few TRBV4-3 CASSQDGTGSTDTQYF
. TRBV7-2 CASSLLSHSTDTQYF
. TRBV15 CATSRGPLRYF
few TRBV15 CATSIRTEQETQYF
many TRBV20-1 CSADDTTSYNEQFF
few TRBV6-2/TRBV6-3 CASSILGNTGELFF
many TRBV11-3 CASSRGGRSYNEQFF
many TRBV2 CASRDRGTDTQYF
few TRBV24-1 CATSDSGQGRETQYF
. TRBV19 CASSIATGPTDTQYF
many TRBV7-6 CASSLNSGYGYTF
. TRBV20-1 CSAVLRDRDNEQFF